The entry that follows covers one T cell receptor beta chain sequence. This clone came up once. This clone's antigen is unknown. No base-level quality is on record; no much larger clone is a single base apart. V is reduced by 6 bases and J by 5 bases, leaving a spacing of 17 bases between them. For CDR1 and CDR2, the germline V gene lists SNHLY and FYNNEI. The CDR3, cysteine through phenylalanine, is 14 amino acids long. Only CDR3 DNA remains: 42 bases, in frame from the first base. The trial excluded patients who had a history of autoimmune disease or who were on systemic immunosuppression. Peripheral blood for TCR sequencing was drawn from every dose cohort at baseline, at cycle 4 day 1 and at cycle 7 day 1. Samples came from an open-label, multicenter, first-in-human phase I dose-escalation trial of ivuxolimab. The trial enrolled adults with locally advanced or metastatic head and neck squamous cell, hepatocellular, melanoma or renal cell carcinoma. Before TCR sequencing, CD4+ and CD8+ T cells were separately sorted from peripheral blood.

The data are from a study of OX40 agonist ivuxolimab in advanced cancers. Study-wide context: Ivuxolimab, which targeted the costimulatory receptor OX40 (CD134), was an agonistic, fully human IgG2 monoclonal antibody. Of the approximately 50 dose-escalation patients, hepatocellular carcinoma was present in approximately 20, melanoma in roughly 15, renal cell carcinoma in 9 and head and neck cancer in 9. The paper reports the monotherapy dose-escalation portion (N of about 54 patients) of the phase I ivuxolimab trial. A male proportion of roughly 80% and a mean age of 60 years, ranging from about 20 to 85, were recorded for the dose-escalation cohort. Partial responses occurred in three dose-escalation patients: two with cutaneous melanoma and one with hepatocellular carcinoma. Patients were allowed to have had prior anti-PD-1, anti-PD-L1 or anti-CTLA-4 therapy, and approximately 41% of the dose-escalation patients had previously received checkpoint inhibitors. Peripheral TCRbeta sequencing aimed to test whether ivuxolimab altered TCR sequence diversity and caused clonal T-cell expansion. Intravenous ivuxolimab was administered to patients every 2 weeks at six dose levels: 0.01, 0.1, 0.3, 1.5, 3 and 10 mg/kg.

The research as a whole found: In the 0.1-3.0 mg/kg groups, partial responders were among the patients with the lowest normalized peripheral clonal expansion, particularly in CD8+ T cells. After ivuxolimab, expanded clones were on average more numerous among CD8+ T cells than among CD4+ T cells. Clonal expansion of both CD4+ and CD8+ blood T cells was observed from baseline to week 6 at doses 0.1 to 3.0 mg/kg. Which antigens the clonally expanded peripheral T cells were specific for was not determined. Low levels of normalized T-cell clonal expansion were also seen in some patients who did not respond.

Genomic DNA was extracted from sorted cells for sequencing of the TCRbeta CDR3 region. TCRbeta CDR3 regions were sequenced using the immunoSEQ Assay. Here the immuneACCESS table is served through TCRdb, limited to in-frame sequences with V and J called. Missing clones are a known gap in these copies; in checked studies unresolved V genes cover under half, and the rest lacks a known reason. In this sample the table shows 25,000 to 30,000 clones, about 90% of which occur a single time. Roughly 15% of the sample is in the top ten clones. Sequencing used CD4+ or CD8+ T cells sorted from blood, obtained in a trial of the OX40 agonist ivuxolimab. The TCR originated in an adult with an advanced solid tumor such as melanoma, head and neck, liver or kidney cancer. The chain couples TRBV2 to TRBJ2-7; no D gene can be assigned with confidence. The nucleotides are TGTGCCAGCAGAGAACCCGGACCAAGCAACGAGCAGTACTTC. This translates into CASREPGPSNEQYF.